Sequencing of this T cell receptor (beta chain) was carried out in a study of early T cells in non-severe SARS-CoV-2 infection. At the level of the study: Investigators sequenced bulk RNA drawn from unsorted whole blood, and chains remained unpaired.

Molecules of cDNA were individually given unique molecular identifiers that were attached to them. Each CDR3 protein gets one entry after TCRdb re-called the 5' RACE reads with MiXCR. The data contain approximately 52,000 distinct CDR3 sequences, 8% of them seen just once; the ten biggest clones take up approximately 9.8%. Findings and caveats of the study: Sequences matched to VDJdb favored anti-spike CD8 responses, while private and CD4 specificities were missed.

The CDR3 sequence is 12 residues long. V lost 7 bases and J 1 base, leaving 5 bases between the germline ends. CDR1 and CDR2 (germline): MDHEN, SYDVKM. About this clonotype: Antigen unknown.

The sequence came from an adult who was a healthcare worker with PCR-confirmed SARS-CoV-2 infection or an uninfected control (not recorded which). Sequencing used whole blood. The chain has TRBV28 and TRBJ1-5; D ambiguous. For the CDR3, the DNA is TGTGCCAGCACCCTGAGCAATCAGCCCCAGCATTTT. Translating it yields CASTLSNQPQHF.